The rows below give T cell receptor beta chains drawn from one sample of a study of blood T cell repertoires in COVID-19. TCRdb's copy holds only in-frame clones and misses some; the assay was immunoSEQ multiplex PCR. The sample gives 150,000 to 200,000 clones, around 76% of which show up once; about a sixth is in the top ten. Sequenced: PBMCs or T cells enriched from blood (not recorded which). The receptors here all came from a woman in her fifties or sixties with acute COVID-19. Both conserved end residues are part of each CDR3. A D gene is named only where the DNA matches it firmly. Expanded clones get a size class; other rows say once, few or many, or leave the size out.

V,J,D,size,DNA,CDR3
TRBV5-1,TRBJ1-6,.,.,TGCGCCAGCAGCATATGGAGGAATAATAATTCACCCCTCCACTTT,CASSIWRNNNSPLHF
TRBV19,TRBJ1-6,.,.,TGTGCCAGTAGTGTACTCTTAAGTCAAGTGAATCCCCTCCACTTT,CASSVLLSQVNPLHF
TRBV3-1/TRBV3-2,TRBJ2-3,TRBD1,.,TGTGCCAGCAGCCCTAATGGACAGGGCCGCACAGATACGCAGTATTTT,CASSPNGQGRTDTQYF
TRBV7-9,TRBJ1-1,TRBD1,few,TGTGCCAGCAGCTACGACAGGGTTGCTTTCTTT,CASSYDRVAFF
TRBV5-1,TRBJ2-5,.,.,TGCGCCAGCAGCTTGGCCTCTAGCAGAGAAGAGACCCAGTACTTC,CASSLASSREETQYF
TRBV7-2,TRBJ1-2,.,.,TGTGCCAGCAGCTTACAGGAAGGGGTTGTGAATGGCTACACCTTC,CASSLQEGVVNGYTF
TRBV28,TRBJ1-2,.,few,TGTGCCAGCAGCCCTCATGCGGAGTATGGCTACACCTTC,CASSPHAEYGYTF
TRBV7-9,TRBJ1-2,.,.,TGTGCCAGCAACCCCGGAGGCTATGGCTACACCTTC,CASNPGGYGYTF
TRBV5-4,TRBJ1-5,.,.,TGTGCCAGCAGCCGTTGGGGGGTCCCTAATCAGCCCCAGCATTTT,CASSRWGVPNQPQHF
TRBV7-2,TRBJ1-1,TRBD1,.,TGTGCCAGCAGCCAGGGGACAGGGAGGGGAGCTTTCTTT,CASSQGTGRGAFF
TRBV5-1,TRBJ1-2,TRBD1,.,TGCGCCAGCAGCCCGACAGGGGAGGGGGGCTACACCTTC,CASSPTGEGGYTF
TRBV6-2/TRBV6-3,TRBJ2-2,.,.,TGTGCCAGCAGTTACTCGGCTGGCGGGGAGCTGTTTTTT,CASSYSAGGELFF
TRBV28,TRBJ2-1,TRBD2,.,TGTGCCAGCAGTCAGGGACTAGCGGGGTACAATGAGCAGTTCTTC,CASSQGLAGYNEQFF
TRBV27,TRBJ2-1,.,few,TGTGCCAGCAGTACCGGGACTCCGCAGTTCTTC,CASSTGTPQFF
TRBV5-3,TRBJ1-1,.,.,TGTGCCAGAAGCCCGTACGTTACAGGTAACACTGAAGCTTTCTTT,CARSPYVTGNTEAFF
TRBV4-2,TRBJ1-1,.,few,TGTGCCAGCAGCCAACAGTATGGAGGTAGCATGAACACTGAAGCTTTCTTT,CASSQQYGGSMNTEAFF
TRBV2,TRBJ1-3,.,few,TGTGCCAGCAGTGTTTACGAAACAGTTCGCTCTGGAAACACCATATATTTT,CASSVYETVRSGNTIYF
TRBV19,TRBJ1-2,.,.,TGTGCCAGTAAAGGGACTTCCTCGCTCTATGGCTACACCTTC,CASKGTSSLYGYTF
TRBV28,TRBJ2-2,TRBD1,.,TGTGCCAGCAGGGCGACAGGGGCGATCACCGGGGAGCTGTTTTTT,CASRATGAITGELFF
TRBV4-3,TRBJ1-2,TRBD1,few,TGCGCCAGCAGCCACGTCCCCGACAGGGAAGGCTACACCTTC,CASSHVPDREGYTF
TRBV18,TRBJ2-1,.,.,TGTGCCAGCTCACCCCCAGGTGGAACGGGGGTCAATGAGCAGTTCTTC,CASSPPGGTGVNEQFF
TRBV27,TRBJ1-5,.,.,TGTGCCAGCAGTTTCGGGAGTAGCGATAGCAATCAGCCCCAGCATTTT,CASSFGSSDSNQPQHF
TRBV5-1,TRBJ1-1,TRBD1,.,TGCGCCAGCACCCGACAGGGAGAGAACACTGAAGCTTTCTTT,CASTRQGENTEAFF
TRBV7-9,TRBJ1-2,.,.,TGTGCCAGCAGCTTATCCCTTCTGGGGGAGGTTGGCTACACCTTC,CASSLSLLGEVGYTF
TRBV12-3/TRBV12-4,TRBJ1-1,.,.,TGTGCCAGCAGTCAGCTTGGACAAGGGGCTTTCTTT,CASSQLGQGAFF
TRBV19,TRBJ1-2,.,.,TGTGCCAGTAAAAGCGGCAATTCCCTTTATGGCTACACCTTC,CASKSGNSLYGYTF
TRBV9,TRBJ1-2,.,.,TGTGCCAGCAGCGTAGGGACAGCCTATGGCTACACCTTC,CASSVGTAYGYTF
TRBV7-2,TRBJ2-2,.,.,TGTGCCAGCAGCCCTGGGGGCAGGAACACCGGGGAGCTGTTTTTT,CASSPGGRNTGELFF
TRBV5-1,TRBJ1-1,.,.,TGCGCCAGCAGCGACGGGACTCGACGAGGGGACACTGAAGCTTTCTTT,CASSDGTRRGDTEAFF
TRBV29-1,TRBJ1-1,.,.,TGCAGCGCGCAGGTGAACACTGAAGCTTTCTTT,CSAQVNTEAFF
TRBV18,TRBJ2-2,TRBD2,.,TGTGCCAGCTCACACCCCGGGACTACAAACACCGGGGAGCTGTTTTTT,CASSHPGTTNTGELFF